These 28 T cell receptor beta chains share one sample of origin, sequenced in a study of T cells after yellow fever vaccination. Using its own MiXCR run on the 5' RACE reads, TCRdb lists one record per CDR3 protein. The sample yields about 510,000 distinct CDR3 sequences, about a fifth seen once. This specimen consisted of PBMCs, obtained approximately 20 days after the first yellow fever vaccination. These receptors came from a young man who received the YFV17D yellow fever vaccine.

The chain uses TRBV7-9 and TRBJ2-3, with 8 bases lining up with TRBD2. CDR3 size: 14 residues. The V gene's germline CDR1 is SEHNR and CDR2 FQNEAQ (reference sequence). J gave up 3 bases and V 5 bases, and 4 bases lay outside the gene matches. CDR3 loop: CASSLSGATDTQYF. The CDR3 bases are TGTGCCAGCAGCCTTAGCGGGGCAACAGATACGCAGTATTTT. Using reference TRBV7-9 and TRBJ2-3 for the parts outside the CDR3, the full variable domain is DTGVSQNPRHKITKRGQNVTFRCDPISEHNRLYWYRQTLGQGPEFLTYFQNEAQLEKSRLLSDRFSAERPKGSFSTLEIQRTEQGDSAMYLCASSLSGATDTQYFGPGTRLTVL.

The chain is built from TRBV15 and TRBJ2-7, with a weak D call TRBD1 (6 bases). V was pared by 4 bases and J by 7 bases, with 17 bases between. Germline CDR1 LNHNV, CDR2 YYDKDF (reference sequence). There are 14 residues in the CDR3. The CDR3 nucleotides read TGTGCCACCAGCAATAGACTGGGGGCGATTGAGCAGTACTTC. It yields the protein CATSNRLGAIEQYF.

The rearrangement joins TRBV12-3 or TRBV12-4 to TRBJ2-3; D is uncertain. The V end lost 5 bases, the J end lost 8 bases, and 26 bases lay between the germline ends. This CDR3 region has 17 residues. The CDR3 loop reads CASSPSRAPTRIVTQYF. The CDR3 nucleotides read TGTGCCAGCAGTCCCAGCCGTGCACCTACCAGGATCGTTACGCAGTATTTT.

This clonotype was picked up a small number of times. The CDR3 here is CASSLMGLGNQPQHF. In DNA, the CDR3 is TGTGCCAGCAGTTTAATGGGGTTGGGCAATCAGCCCCAGCATTTT. The genes are TRBV12-3 or TRBV12-4 and TRBJ1-5; unclear D gene. V dropped 2 bases and J dropped 2 bases, with 10 bases sitting between them. This CDR3 is built from 15 residues.

This clonotype was seen ten or more times. Compared with germline, one end of the junction differs, possibly owing to a read error. The chain uses TRBV5-1 and TRBJ2-1, with a possible D match to TRBD2 (6 bases). From germline, CDR1 is SGHRS and CDR2 YFSETQ. CDR3 size: 16 residues. CDR3 DNA sequence: TGTGCCAGCAGCTTGGGTGCGGGAAGCTCCTACAATGAGCAGTTCTTC. Encoded protein: CASSLGAGSSYNEQFF.

The J gene is TRBJ1-3, the V gene TRBV5-4; D not certain. Trimming removed 0 bases from V and 3 bases from J, with 25 bases in between. Germline V lookup: CDR1 SGHNT, CDR2 YYREEE (reference sequence). The CDR3 is 20 residues long. Here the CDR3 DNA reads TGTGCCAGCAGCTTGGAAACATCGGCGGGGTTTGGGTCGGATGGAAACACCATATATTTT. Its translation is CASSLETSAGFGSDGNTIYF.

The rearrangement uses TRBV20-1 and TRBJ1-1; perhaps TRBD1 as D (5 bases). From germline, CDR1 is DFQATT and CDR2 SNEGSKA (reference sequence). The CDR3 loop spans 13 amino acids. V lost 3 bases and J 3 bases, leaving 11 bases between the germline ends. CDR3 amino acids: CSARGGWYTEAFF. The CDR3 region has the DNA TGCAGTGCTAGGGGGGGGTGGTACACTGAAGCTTTCTTT.

The chain combines TRBV7-9 with TRBJ2-1; possibly TRBD1 for D (6 bases). V was trimmed by 7 bases and J by 3 bases, leaving 16 bases between them. CDR1 and CDR2 (germline): SEHNR, FQNEAQ (reference sequence). The length of the CDR3 is 15 residues. Here the CDR3 reads CASTPDSLRYNEQFF. The CDR3 nucleotides read TGTGCCAGCACCCCGGACAGTCTACGCTACAATGAGCAGTTCTTC. The full variable domain, its missing parts supplied by reference TRBV7-9 and TRBJ2-1, is DTGVSQNPRHKITKRGQNVTFRCDPISEHNRLYWYRQTLGQGPEFLTYFQNEAQLEKSRLLSDRFSAERPKGSFSTLEIQRTEQGDSAMYLCASTPDSLRYNEQFFGPGTRLTVL.

This clonotype was counted a few times. DNA for the CDR3: TGTGCCAGCAGTTACTCCGACAGGGGACTAGGGTACGAGCAGTACTTC. Protein product: CASSYSDRGLGYEQYF. The V call is TRBV6-5, the J call TRBJ2-7, with D possibly called TRBD1 or TRBD2 (8 bases each). Germline-derived CDR1 and CDR2 are MNHEY and SVGAGI. The ends were cut back, 0 bases at V and 4 bases at J, with 16 bases in the middle. This CDR3 region has 16 residues.

The sample holds one count of this clonotype. A read error may account for a junction end that differs from germline. This rearrangement joins TRBV7-9 to TRBJ2-7; D is unresolved. CDR1 and CDR2 from the germline V gene are SEHNR and FQNEAQ (reference sequence). The CDR3 sequence is 14 residues long. The CDR3 DNA is TGTGCCAGCAGCTTTACCTCGTCCCAATACGAGCAGTGCTTC. Its protein product is CASSFTSSQYEQCF.

This clonotype was seen at least ten times. The V and J genes are TRBV5-5 and TRBJ2-7; 9 bases fit TRBD1. Per germline, CDR1 SGHKS and CDR2 YYEKEE (reference sequence). The V gene end was trimmed by 1 base and the J gene end by 6 bases; junction bases not matched to a gene: 2. The length of the CDR3 is 13 residues. For the CDR3, the DNA is TGTGCCAGCAGCTTGACAGGGGGCGGCGAGCAGTACGTC. Encoded protein: CASSLTGGGEQYV.

This clonotype was seen repeatedly, ten times or more. The rearrangement uses TRBV10-3 and TRBJ2-1, with D tentatively TRBD1 (5 bases). This CDR3 region has 15 residues. Germline V gives CDR1 ENHRY, CDR2 SYGVKD. Deletions cut 0 bases from V and 0 bases from J, with 6 bases between. The CDR3 here is CAISESQGSYNEQFF. The CDR3, as DNA: TGTGCCATCAGTGAGTCGCAGGGCTCCTACAATGAGCAGTTCTTC.

The J gene is TRBJ2-7, the V gene TRBV5-6; TRBD2 matches at 7 bases. This CDR3 spans 13 amino acids. Looked up from germline, CDR1 is SGHDT and CDR2 is YYEEEE. V dropped 3 bases and J dropped 7; count of bases not matched to a gene: 7. In DNA, the CDR3 is TGTGCCAGCAGCTGGGGGGGGGTAGGTGAGCAGTACTTC. This codes for CASSWGGVGEQYF.

This clonotype showed up just a few times. The V and J genes are TRBV6-5 and TRBJ2-3; D is possibly TRBD1 (6 bases). The germline gives CDR1 MNHEY, CDR2 SVGAGI. V lost 2 bases and J lost 5, with 17 bases in between. The CDR3 has 16 amino acids. The chain's CDR3 is CASSYRGFSRRDTQYF. The CDR3 region has the DNA TGTGCCAGCAGTTACAGGGGGTTCTCCCGGAGAGATACGCAGTATTTT.

This clonotype was observed a handful of times. The chain combines TRBV11-2 with TRBJ1-1; D may be TRBD1 (5 bases). The CDR3 covers 14 residues. The V end lost 4 bases, the J end lost 3 bases, and 12 bases lay between the germline ends. CDR1 SGHAT and CDR2 FQNNGV come from the germline V gene. The CDR3 spells CASSSDQGYTEAFF. In nucleotides, the CDR3 is TGTGCCAGCAGCTCAGACCAGGGATACACTGAAGCTTTCTTT.

The chain combines TRBV12-5 with TRBJ2-7; D call uncertain. Trimming took off 6 bases at V and 6 bases at J, with 18 bases between the two ends. The CDR3 is 14 amino acids. Germline V gene data show CDR1 as LGHNT and CDR2 as FRNRAP. The DNA for the CDR3 is TGTGCTAGTGGGGCACCGGTCCCCTCGGGCGAGCAGTACGTC. Its translation: CASGAPVPSGEQYV.

The chain is built from TRBV3-1 and TRBJ2-3, with 10 nucleotides matching TRBD2. V lost 2 bases and J lost 6; bases outside the gene matches: 11. Germline V gene sequence: CDR1 LGHDT, CDR2 YNNKEL (reference sequence). The CDR3 runs 17 residues. Here the CDR3 DNA reads TGTGCCAGCAGCCAATTGCTAGCGGGGGCGCCGAGGGATACGCAGTATTTT. Translating it yields CASSQLLAGAPRDTQYF.

The rearrangement joins TRBV3-1 to TRBJ1-2; D unresolved. The CDR3 is made up of 14 amino acids. The germline V and J ends were trimmed by 4 bases and 2 bases, with 11 bases remaining between them. Germline V gene sequence: CDR1 LGHDT, CDR2 YNNKEL (reference sequence). DNA of the CDR3: TGTGCCAGCAGCCTCGGTAAAGCAAACTATGGCTACACCTTC. It translates to CASSLGKANYGYTF. The variable domain in full, with the rest retrieved from reference TRBV3-1 and TRBJ1-2, is DTAVSQTPKYLVTQMGNDKSIKCEQNLGHDTMYWYKQDSKKFLKIMFSYNNKELIINETVPNRFSPKSPDKAHLNLHINSLELGDSAVYFCASSLGKANYGYTFGSGTRLTVV.

V is TRBV9 and J is TRBJ2-5; D might be TRBD2 (6 bases). The ends were cut back, 2 bases at V and 2 bases at J, with 10 bases in the middle. CDR3 size: 14 residues. Germline V gives CDR1 SGDLS, CDR2 YYNGEE. CDR3 region: CASSVVADQETQYF. Written as DNA, the CDR3 is TGTGCCAGCAGCGTCGTAGCGGATCAAGAGACCCAGTACTTC.

This chain uses TRBV27 with TRBJ1-2; 8 bases are a match to TRBD1. CDR3 size: 14 residues. The trim removed 9 bases at V and 4 bases at J, leaving 10 bases unmatched. Germline CDR1 MNHEY, CDR2 SMNVEV (reference sequence). This chain's CDR3 is CASRPGGTIYGYTF. The CDR3 bases are TGTGCCAGTAGACCAGGGGGCACAATCTATGGCTACACCTTC.

The table lists this clonotype with a few counts. This chain links TRBV3-1 with TRBJ1-1; TRBD1 matches 7 bases. The junction had 7 bases not matched to a gene; V was cut back by 5 bases and J by 4 bases. The CDR3 consists of 14 residues. In germline, CDR1 is LGHDT, CDR2 YNNKEL (reference sequence). The CDR3 protein is CASSGQGVGTEAFF. As DNA, the CDR3 is TGTGCCAGCAGCGGCCAGGGGGTGGGCACTGAAGCTTTCTTT.

The chain combines TRBV7-6 with TRBJ1-6; D ambiguous. The germline CDR1 and CDR2 sequences are SGHVS and FNYEAQ. V shed 1 base and J shed 10 bases, with 11 bases lying between them. The CDR3 consists of 14 residues. Here the CDR3 reads CASSLEALSSPLHF. CDR3 nucleotides: TGTGCCAGCAGCTTAGAGGCCCTATCCTCACCCCTCCACTTT.

The chain couples TRBV6-2 or TRBV6-3 to TRBJ1-2; 7 bases align to TRBD1. With V trimmed by 6 bases and J by 3 bases, 16 bases remained unmatched. CDR3 length: 17 amino acids. Germline CDR1 MNHEY, CDR2 SVGEGT. The CDR3 DNA reads TGTGCCAGCAGACCCATGGACAGGATCCTAAAATACTATGGCTACACCTTC. Translating it yields CASRPMDRILKYYGYTF.

This clonotype has just a few counts. This chain connects TRBV20-1 to TRBJ2-2; D is ambiguous. This CDR3 contains 10 residues. Germline V gene sequence: CDR1 DFQATT, CDR2 SNEGSKA (reference sequence). V was clipped by 6 bases and J by 7 bases, with 6 bases between them. Here the CDR3 reads CSALIGELFF. For the CDR3, the DNA is TGCAGTGCCCTAATCGGGGAGCTGTTTTTT.

This sequence joins TRBV5-1 and TRBJ1-1, with 8 bases matching TRBD1. The germline V gene has CDR1 SGHRS and CDR2 YFSETQ. This CDR3 contains 14 residues. V shed 4 bases and J 5 bases; nucleotides not matched to a gene: 7. The chain's CDR3 is CASSEQGAGTEAFF. The CDR3 bases are TGCGCCAGCAGCGAGCAGGGGGCGGGGACTGAAGCTTTCTTT.

The CDR3 DNA is TGCAGTGCCCGACCGGGACTAGCGGGGGAGTTTGACAATGAGCAGTTCTTC. Translated: CSARPGLAGEFDNEQFF. The chain couples TRBV20-1 to TRBJ2-1; 14 nucleotides align to TRBD2. The CDR3 is made up of 17 amino acids. V lost 6 bases and J lost 5; bases outside the gene matches: 12. Germline CDR1 and CDR2: DFQATT and SNEGSKA (reference sequence).

The chain is built from TRBV4-3 and TRBJ1-6; D is unclear. The germline gives CDR1 LGHNA, CDR2 YSLEER. Trimming shortened V by 1 base and J by 7 bases, and 8 bases separated the two germline ends. This CDR3 has 14 residues. This CDR3 reads CASSQVTRNSPLHF. The CDR3 DNA sequence: TGCGCCAGCAGCCAAGTGACAAGGAATTCACCCCTCCACTTT.

The rearrangement uses TRBV27 and TRBJ2-1; TRBD2 matches at 13 bases. The CDR3 covers 14 residues. The J segment lost 9 bases and the V segment lost 5 bases, leaving 4 bases of the junction unmatched. Germline loops: CDR1 MNHEY, CDR2 SMNVEV (reference sequence). Here the CDR3 reads CASSEGTSGAEQFF. CDR3 nucleotides: TGTGCCAGCAGTGAAGGGACTAGCGGGGCTGAGCAGTTCTTC.